This entry features one T cell receptor (beta chain) sequence. Its target is unknown. The data were taken from a study of Ad26.COV2.S vaccination and SARS-CoV-2 variants. The study's findings and limits: It was vaccine recipients, not placebo recipients, who had the higher spike-specific TCR breadth.

Some clones are missing from TCRdb's copy, which holds only in-frame ones; the method was immunoSEQ multiplex PCR. The profile covers 400,000 to 450,000 clones, with around 93% appearing a single time and more than 1.5% taken by the ten largest. The treatment here: roughly 18 received Ad26.COV2.S at low or high dose, single or two shots; roughly five received placebo; per-sample allocation not given. Sampling occurred on day 63 after the first vaccine or placebo injection. An adult of 18-55 years in Boston served as donor. The V gene's germline CDR1 is MGHRA and CDR2 YSYEKL. Trimming left V 2 bases short and J 7 bases short, with 20 bases between. The CDR3 has 16 amino acids.

This clonotype was sampled from a person aged 18 to 65 who received the Ad26.COV2.S COVID-19 vaccine or a placebo. This material consisted of peripheral blood, taken in a trial of Ad26.COV2.S vaccine versus placebo. The chain carries TRBV4-1 and TRBJ1-2, with D perhaps matching TRBD1 (6 bases). CDR3 in DNA: TGCGCCAGCAGCCAAAACCAGGCAGGGGAGATCGCTGGCTACACCTTC. Its protein is CASSQNQAGEIAGYTF.